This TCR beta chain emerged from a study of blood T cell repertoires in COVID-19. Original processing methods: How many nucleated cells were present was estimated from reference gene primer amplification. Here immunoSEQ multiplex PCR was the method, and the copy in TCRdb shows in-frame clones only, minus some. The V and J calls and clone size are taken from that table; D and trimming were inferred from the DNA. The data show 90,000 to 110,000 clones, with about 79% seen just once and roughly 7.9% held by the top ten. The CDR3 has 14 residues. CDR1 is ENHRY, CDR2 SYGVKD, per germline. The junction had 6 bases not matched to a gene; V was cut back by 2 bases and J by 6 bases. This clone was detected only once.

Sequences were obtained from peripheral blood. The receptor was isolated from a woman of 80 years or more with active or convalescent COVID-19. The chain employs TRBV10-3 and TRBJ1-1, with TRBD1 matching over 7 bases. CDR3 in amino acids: CAISERQTGAEAFF. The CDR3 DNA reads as TGTGCCATCAGTGAGCGACAAACAGGGGCTGAAGCTTTCTTT.